One sample yielded the 30 T cell receptor beta chains listed below, sequenced in a study of blood T cell repertoires in COVID-19. Profiling relied on immunoSEQ multiplex PCR, and the TCRdb table lists in-frame clones only, not all of them. Here the sample spans about 300,000 clones, about 87% being singletons. The sample consisted of peripheral blood. Receptors originate from an older man with acute or convalescent COVID-19.

The V gene is TRBV7-2, the J gene TRBJ2-2; 8 nucleotides align to TRBD2. In germline, CDR1 is SGHTA, CDR2 FQGNSA. Germline trimming cut 1 base from V and 8 bases from J; bases unmatched to any gene: 12. The length of the CDR3 is 17 residues. The CDR3 loop reads CASSLGSGGRLAGELFF. Written as DNA, the CDR3 is TGTGCCAGCAGCTTAGGGTCTGGCGGGAGGCTCGCGGGGGAGCTGTTTTTT.

The V and J genes are TRBV19 and TRBJ1-5; 10 positions match TRBD1. J lost 2 bases, V lost 6 bases, and 7 bases had no gene match. Germline assignment: CDR1 LNHDA and CDR2 SQIVND (reference sequence). The CDR3 is 16 amino acids. For the CDR3, the DNA is TGTGCCAGTAGCCTAGACGGGACAGGGGGCAATCAGCCCCAGCATTTT. This translates into CASSLDGTGGNQPQHF. Drawing the rest from reference TRBV19 and TRBJ1-5, the complete variable domain is DGGITQSPKYLFRKEGQNVTLSCEQNLNHDAMYWYRQDPGQGLRLIYYSQIVNDFQKGDIAEGYSVSREKKESFPLTVTSAQKNPTAFYLCASSLDGTGGNQPQHFGDGTRLSIL.

V and J are TRBV27 and TRBJ2-3, with 11 bases lining up with TRBD2. The germline V gene has CDR1 MNHEY and CDR2 SMNVEV (reference sequence). J gave up 1 base and V 2 bases, and 2 bases lay outside the gene matches. The CDR3 runs 16 residues. The CDR3 bases are TGTGCCAGCAGTTTAGATAGCGGGAGGGGCACAGATACGCAGTATTTT. It codes for CASSLDSGRGTDTQYF.

The V call is TRBV3-1 (or the pseudogene TRBV3-2), the J call TRBJ2-7, with D tentatively TRBD1 (7 bases). V lost 4 bases to trimming and J lost 7 bases, with 20 bases between them. The CDR3 contains 15 residues. CDR1 LGHDT and CDR2 YNNKEL come from the germline V gene (reference sequence). The CDR3: CASSPTGQPSGEQYF. For the CDR3, the DNA is TGTGCCAGCAGCCCGACGGGACAGCCCAGCGGGGAGCAGTACTTC.

The DNA for the CDR3 is TGTGCCAGCAGTCTAGAGAGTGCTGGAAACACCATATATTTT. It yields the protein CASSLESAGNTIYF. The chain has TRBV4-2 and TRBJ1-3; D remains unclear. The CDR3 is made up of 14 amino acids. CDR1 and CDR2 from the germline V gene are LGHNA and YNFKEQ. The ends were cut back, 6 bases at V and 2 bases at J, with 11 bases in the middle.

This chain connects TRBV9 to TRBJ2-1; maybe TRBD2 (5 bases). The CDR3 extends over 15 amino acids. Germline V CDR1 and CDR2: SGDLS, YYNGEE. The ends were cut back, 0 bases at V and 4 bases at J, with 11 bases in the middle. CDR3: CASSVEGDTYNEQFF. CDR3 sequence (DNA): TGTGCCAGCAGCGTAGAGGGAGACACATACAATGAGCAGTTCTTC.

This chain links TRBV4-2 with TRBJ2-7; 7 bases agree with TRBD2. The CDR3 consists of 18 residues. The J segment lost 4 bases and the V segment lost 0 bases, leaving 15 bases of the junction unmatched. Germline CDR1 LGHNA, CDR2 YNFKEQ. The CDR3 spells CASSQDSPPAGVSYEQYF. Here the CDR3 DNA reads TGTGCCAGCAGCCAAGATTCCCCTCCCGCGGGAGTTTCGTACGAGCAGTACTTC.

The rearrangement uses TRBV10-3 and TRBJ1-2; 8 positions match TRBD1. This CDR3 is built from 14 residues. V shed 3 bases and J 2 bases; nucleotides not matched to a gene: 2. Germline CDR1 is ENHRY and CDR2 is SYGVKD. The CDR3 loop is CAISDWTGNYGYTF. DNA of the CDR3: TGTGCCATCAGTGACTGGACAGGGAACTATGGCTACACCTTC.

The chain recombines TRBV4-3 with TRBJ2-1, with TRBD2 as a possible D gene (5 bases). Germline loops: CDR1 LGHNA, CDR2 YSLEER. The CDR3 spans 18 residues. The V end lost 0 bases, the J end lost 6 bases, and 21 bases lay between the germline ends. This CDR3 reads CASSQEGLGPLAVNEQFF. Written as DNA, the CDR3 is TGCGCCAGCAGCCAAGAAGGTTTAGGGCCCCTAGCCGTCAATGAGCAGTTCTTC.

V is TRBV19 and J is TRBJ1-5, with D possibly matching TRBD1 (5 bases). Per the germline V gene, CDR1 is LNHDA and CDR2 is SQIVND (reference sequence). This CDR3 contains 14 residues. Trimming stripped 6 bases from V and 0 bases from J, with 9 bases between. The CDR3 nucleotides are TGTGCCAGTAGCAGACAGCATAGCAATCAGCCCCAGCATTTT. Its protein product is CASSRQHSNQPQHF.

The rearrangement joins TRBV5-6 to TRBJ1-2; TRBD1 might be the D (5 bases). V lost 3 bases, J lost 1 base, and 10 bases lay in between. The CDR3 runs to 14 residues. CDR1 SGHDT and CDR2 YYEEEE come from the germline V gene. CDR3 amino acids: CASSWTNLNYGYTF. The DNA of the CDR3 is TGTGCCAGCAGCTGGACAAACCTTAACTATGGCTACACCTTC.

V gene TRBV6-5 combines with J gene TRBJ2-7, with D possibly TRBD1 on 6 matching bases. From germline, CDR1 is MNHEY and CDR2 SVGAGI. With 6 bases removed from V and 5 bases from J, the gap between germline ends came to 14 bases. The CDR3 runs 13 residues. CDR3 loop: CASSVQGLDEQYF. The CDR3 DNA is TGTGCCAGCAGCGTACAGGGTCTGGACGAGCAGTACTTC.

A remark on this clone: This sample includes further DNA sequences coding for the same CDR3. The chain uses TRBV24-1 and TRBJ2-5; weak D call: TRBD2 (7 bases). There are 13 residues in the CDR3. Germline loops: CDR1 KGHDR, CDR2 SFDVKD. The germline V and J ends were trimmed by 4 bases and 5 bases, with 10 bases remaining between them. The CDR3 bases are TGTGCCACCAGTGAGTCGGGGGGCGAGACCCAGTACTTC. Encoded protein: CATSESGGETQYF.

V gene TRBV4-3 combines with J gene TRBJ2-1; TRBD2 matches 7 bases. The junction had 10 bases not matched to a gene; V was cut back by 0 bases and J by 5 bases. Looked up from germline, CDR1 is LGHNA and CDR2 is YSLEER. This CDR3 spans 17 amino acids. CDR3: CASSQEFRTRKDNEQFF. The CDR3 DNA sequence: TGCGCCAGCAGCCAAGAATTCCGGACTAGGAAGGACAATGAGCAGTTCTTC.

The chain is built from TRBV7-2 and TRBJ2-5, with 8 bases identical to TRBD2. Germline-derived CDR1 and CDR2 are SGHTA and FQGNSA. V lost 0 bases, J lost 2 bases, and 2 bases stayed unmatched. The CDR3 contains 15 residues. CDR3 in amino acids: CASSLAGTRQETQYF. CDR3 nucleotide sequence: TGTGCCAGCAGCTTAGCCGGGACTAGACAAGAGACCCAGTACTTC.

V and J are TRBV6-2 or TRBV6-3 and TRBJ1-2; D is perhaps TRBD1 (5 bases). Trimming took 4 bases from V and 0 from J, leaving 9 bases between them. The length of the CDR3 is 14 residues. Germline CDR1 MNHEY, CDR2 SVGEGT. The CDR3 nucleotides read TGTGCCAGCAGTTGGGGGGAAGCTAACTATGGCTACACCTTC. Its protein is CASSWGEANYGYTF.

The chain uses TRBV2 and TRBJ1-2; 7 positions match TRBD1. CDR3 length: 15 residues. CDR1 is SNHLY, CDR2 FYNNEI, per germline. Trimming at V came to 5 bases and at J to 2 bases, leaving 8 bases not matched to a gene. CDR3 residues: CASSPDRTPNYGYTF. Written as DNA, the CDR3 is TGTGCCAGCAGTCCGGACAGGACCCCAAACTATGGCTACACCTTC. Drawing the rest from reference TRBV2 and TRBJ1-2, the complete variable domain is EPEVTQTPSHQVTQMGQEVILRCVPISNHLYFYWYRQILGQKVEFLVSFYNNEISEKSEIFDDQFSVERPDGSNFTLKIRSTKLEDSAMYFCASSPDRTPNYGYTFGSGTRLTVV.

CDR3: CASSLGADIYEQYF. CDR3 nucleotides: TGCGCCAGCAGCTTGGGGGCAGATATCTACGAGCAGTACTTC. This chain uses TRBV5-1 with TRBJ2-7; D remains unclear. The CDR3 loop spans 14 amino acids. The germline V gene encodes CDR1 SGHRS and CDR2 YFSETQ. V dropped 0 bases and J dropped 3 bases, with 10 bases sitting between them.

This rearrangement joins TRBV6-1 to TRBJ2-3, with no clear D. V lost 2 bases and J lost 0, with 9 bases in between. The length of the CDR3 is 15 residues. Germline assignment: CDR1 MNHNS and CDR2 SASEGT. The CDR3 DNA sequence: TGTGCCAGCAGTGAAATATCACTTAGCACAGATACGCAGTATTTT. Translating it yields CASSEISLSTDTQYF.

Notes on this clone: Additional DNA sequences in this sample encode the identical CDR3. The chain uses TRBV6-2 or TRBV6-3 and TRBJ1-1; D possibly corresponds to TRBD1 (5 bases). The CDR3 consists of 13 residues. Germline-derived CDR1 and CDR2 are MNHEY and SVGEGT. The V and J ends lost 2 bases and 1 base respectively, with 5 bases between them. CDR3 in DNA: TGTGCCAGCAGTTACACAGGGAACACTGAAGCTTTCTTT. Its translation: CASSYTGNTEAFF.

The rearrangement joins TRBV5-1 to TRBJ2-3; TRBD2 is a possible D gene (6 bases). The V gene lost 1 base and the J gene lost 5 bases, with 14 bases spanning the gap. Per the germline V gene, CDR1 is SGHRS and CDR2 is YFSETQ. The CDR3 consists of 15 residues. CDR3 sequence reads: CASSLTSLQGDTQYF. The CDR3 nucleotides are TGCGCCAGCAGCTTGACTAGCCTCCAGGGAGATACGCAGTATTTT.

The J gene is TRBJ2-7, the V gene TRBV6-5; no clear D. CDR1 is MNHEY and CDR2 is SVGAGI in the germline V gene. CDR3 size: 11 residues. V shed 1 base and J shed 11 bases, with 9 bases lying between them. The CDR3 nucleotides read TGTGCCAGCAGTTACTTGCGTCGCGAGTACTTC. Amino acids: CASSYLRREYF.

V is TRBV4-3 and J is TRBJ2-3; 11 bases are shared with TRBD2. Germline trimming cut 3 bases from V and 1 base from J; bases unmatched to any gene: 6. The length of the CDR3 is 17 residues. From germline, CDR1 is LGHNA and CDR2 YSLEER. The CDR3 DNA sequence: TGCGCCAGCAGCCAGGGTCTGACTAGCGGGGGCACAGATACGCAGTATTTT. Translating it yields CASSQGLTSGGTDTQYF.

CDR3 bases: TGTGCCAGCAGACTCGACAGGTTCGGCACTGAAGCTTTCTTT. This sequence encodes CASRLDRFGTEAFF. V is TRBV11-1 and J is TRBJ1-1, with D possibly being TRBD1 (6 bases). V lost 6 bases and J 4 bases, leaving 15 bases between the germline ends. This CDR3 spans 14 amino acids. The germline CDR1 and CDR2 sequences are SGHAT and FQDESV (reference sequence).

The chain links TRBV5-4 to TRBJ2-5; 7 bases are shared with TRBD2. The CDR3 covers 15 residues. V trimming: 7 bases; J trimming: 5 bases; junction bases outside the gene matches: 14. The germline V gene has CDR1 SGHNT and CDR2 YYREEE (reference sequence). The CDR3 protein is CASGEGGNSVETQYF. In DNA, the CDR3 is TGTGCCAGCGGGGAGGGTGGCAACAGTGTGGAGACCCAGTACTTC.

This clone was counted a single time. The V call is TRBV2, the J call TRBJ2-1, with a tentative D call TRBD2 (5 bases). The CDR3 sequence is 14 residues long. CDR1 and CDR2 (germline): SNHLY, FYNNEI. Trimming pared 7 bases from V and 7 bases from J, leaving 17 bases between. CDR3 coding DNA: TGTGCCAGCACCCGGGATTCTTGGAGTAATGAGCAGTTCTTC. Its protein is CASTRDSWSNEQFF.

This clone was observed a handful of times. In DNA form, the CDR3 reads TGTGCCAGCGTCCGGGACACCTACAATGAGCAGTTCTTC. Residues: CASVRDTYNEQFF. This chain links TRBV2 with TRBJ2-1; D might be TRBD1 (6 bases). The germline V and J ends were trimmed by 8 bases and 2 bases, with 10 bases remaining between them. The CDR3 covers 13 residues. In germline, CDR1 is SNHLY, CDR2 FYNNEI.

The rearrangement uses TRBV29-1 and TRBJ1-5, with TRBD1 as a possible D gene (5 bases). Germline CDR1 and CDR2: SQVTM and ANQGSEA. The CDR3 consists of 14 residues. V was shortened by 3 bases and J by 3 bases, with 12 bases between the two germline ends. CDR3 sequence (DNA): TGCAGCGTTGATAAGACAGTTCTCAATCAGCCCCAGCATTTT. It encodes CSVDKTVLNQPQHF.

The V call is TRBV19, the J call TRBJ2-2; 7 bases agree with TRBD1. V shed 6 bases and J 7 bases; nucleotides not matched to a gene: 11. Per the germline V gene, CDR1 is LNHDA and CDR2 is SQIVND (reference sequence). The CDR3 has 15 residues. The CDR3 bases are TGTGCCAGTAGCCCAGGGGGATCGGGTGTCGGGGAGCTGTTTTTT. It encodes CASSPGGSGVGELFF.

The chain uses TRBV19 and TRBJ1-1; the match to TRBD1 covers 8 bases. The V and J ends lost 8 bases and 4 bases, in that order; junction bases with no gene match: 9. The CDR3 is 14 residues long. Germline lookup yields CDR1 LNHDA and CDR2 SQIVND (reference sequence). For the CDR3, the DNA is TGTGCCAGTGGGCTTCGGGACAGGTTCACTGAAGCTTTCTTT. Its protein product is CASGLRDRFTEAFF.